The 4 T cell receptor beta chains below were found in one sample sequenced in a study of blood T cell repertoires in COVID-19 (dated by TCRdb to 2020 to 2021). The library was produced with the immunoSEQ multiplex PCR assay. As stored in TCRdb, this immuneACCESS dataset retains in-frame rearrangements with V and J assigned. A fraction of the clones does not appear; measured against another copy, unresolved V genes explain less than half of the discrepancy, and the remainder lacks a known reason. This sample lists 150,000 to 200,000 clones; about 88% were detected once. Approximately 4.4% of the sample rests with the top ten. Sequencing input: peripheral blood. The origin of the receptors is a human donor in a cohort sampled during active COVID-19.

The chain employs TRBV9 and TRBJ2-3, with unresolved D. The CDR3 runs 13 residues. CDR1 SGDLS and CDR2 YYNGEE come from the germline V gene. V lost 4 bases and J lost 2, with 8 bases in between. For the CDR3, the DNA is TGTGCCAGCAGCCTTCTTTCCACAGATACGCAGTATTTT. As protein: CASSLLSTDTQYF.

The rearrangement links TRBV19 to TRBJ1-6; TRBD1 aligns across 7 bases. This CDR3 comprises 15 residues. With 5 bases clipped from V and 7 bases from J, the junction kept 8 bases outside the gene matches. Germline V gene lookup returns CDR1 LNHDA and CDR2 SQIVND (reference sequence). In DNA form, the CDR3 reads TGTGCCAGTAGTTCAACCGGGACAGTAAATTCACCCCTCCACTTT. It specifies CASSSTGTVNSPLHF.

The chain links TRBV30 to TRBJ2-6; D unresolved. This CDR3 has 13 residues. Germline V gene data show CDR1 as GTSNPN and CDR2 as SVGIG (reference sequence). Trimming stripped 7 bases from V and 0 bases from J, with 7 bases between. CDR3 nucleotides: TGTGCCTACCAGAACTCTGGGGCCAACGTCCTGACTTTC. It encodes CAYQNSGANVLTF.

This sequence joins TRBV5-6 and TRBJ2-7, with 7 bases aligning to TRBD2. Looked up from germline, CDR1 is SGHDT and CDR2 is YYEEEE. The CDR3 has 15 amino acids. V lost 0 bases to trimming and J lost 1 base; unmatched junction nucleotides: 4. The CDR3 is CASSLGAGVSYEQYF. The DNA for the CDR3 is TGTGCCAGCAGCTTGGGCGCGGGAGTTTCCTACGAGCAGTACTTC.